This TCR beta chain was retrieved from a study of blood T cell repertoires in COVID-19 (dated by TCRdb to between 2020 and 2021). Notes on the research overall: Samples from collaborators originated in the United States, Italy and Spain and spanned both the acute and convalescent phases of COVID-19. Where available, HLA class I and class II types were obtained from metadata supplied by the sample provider rather than from assay-based typing. A de-identified subject ID, COVID-19 status, age in years and sex were almost always included in the sample metadata. Samples came from the ongoing ImmuneRACE study (first 160 participants) plus 1,254 subjects from 6 global collaborators. The repertoires were released in a freely available public database meant as a resource for research on the immune response to SARS-CoV-2. Subjects who had been exposed to COVID-19, were actively infected with it, or had recovered from it provided the deeply sampled blood TCRbeta repertoires that made up the dataset. The prospective study material was composed of cDNA or gDNA derived from T cells, B-cell-depleted T cells, or PBMCs. Broad study findings and their caveats: The amount of clinical and demographic metadata varied by source and participant and was provided uncurated.

Regarding this clone: Its antigen is unknown. Nothing much larger sits one base from this clone, and base qualities are not available.

V and J are trimmed by 7 bases and 5 bases, and the gene matches miss 6 bases of the junction. CDR1 SQVTM and CDR2 ANQGSEA are derived from the germline V gene. Reading from cysteine to phenylalanine, the CDR3 counts 13 amino acids. The entry retains the CDR3 DNA only, 39 bases that are in frame from base 1. TCRbeta CDR3 regions were amplified from genomic DNA using the immunoSEQ Assay, a bias-controlled multiplex PCR. In the authors' own workflow: Nucleated cell counts per sample were estimated from amplification of reference gene primers within the assay. To quantify the absolute abundance of each unique TCRbeta CDR3 rearrangement, sequence reads were collapsed and filtered. For each sample, productive Simpson clonality was calculated as the square root of Simpson's diversity index across productive rearrangements. TCRdb holds this immuneACCESS table with in-frame rearrangements only. Some clones are missing; in checked studies, unresolved V genes explain under half, and the rest has no known cause. V and J calls and clone size follow that table, whereas D and trimming were derived from the DNA. The sample profile shows 100,000 to 150,000 clones; approximately 84% of them were found once. The ten largest clones take up over 1.1% of the sample.

The collaborating institutions used their own protocols to collect whole blood in K2EDTA tubes. For TCRbeta analysis, collaborator samples were shipped as frozen whole blood, as isolated PBMCs, or as DNA extracted from either sample type. This clonotype originated in a man aged 55 to 70 with acute or convalescent COVID-19. The specimen sequenced was peripheral blood. The chain joins TRBV29-1 to TRBJ2-5; the central 11 bases match TRBD1. DNA sequence: TGCAGCGCTAGGACAGGGGGCTTTGAGACCCAGTACTTC. Protein translation: CSARTGGFETQYF.